The 30 T cell receptor beta chains below all came from one sample that was sequenced in a study of blood T cell repertoires in COVID-19. Here immunoSEQ multiplex PCR was the method, and the copy in TCRdb shows in-frame clones only, minus some. The profile shows about 110,000 clones, roughly 83% of them singletons. The sample taken for sequencing was peripheral blood. The receptors were gathered from a woman in her seventies with acute or convalescent COVID-19.

V and J are TRBV3-1 (or the pseudogene TRBV3-2) and TRBJ2-1, with a tentative D call TRBD1 (7 bases). Germline CDR1 reads LGHDT; CDR2 reads YNNKEL (reference sequence). Deletions cut 4 bases from V and 1 base from J, with 14 bases between. This CDR3 region has 16 residues. The CDR3 sequence is CASSREQGRSYNEQFF. The CDR3 DNA is TGTGCCAGCAGCCGCGAACAGGGGAGGTCCTACAATGAGCAGTTCTTC.

J is TRBJ1-3 and V is TRBV6-6, with 8 bases lining up with TRBD1. After removal of 4 bases from V and 4 bases from J, the junction contained 3 bases not matched to a gene. In germline, CDR1 is MNHNY, CDR2 SVGAGI (reference sequence). This CDR3 contains 14 residues. The DNA for the CDR3 is TGTGCCAGCAGTTCGACAGGGGTGGGAAACACCATATATTTT. It codes for CASSSTGVGNTIYF.

This clone appeared a single time. CDR3 in amino acids: CASSFWDRDNAEAFF. CDR3 in DNA: TGTGCCAGCAGCTTCTGGGACAGGGATAACGCTGAAGCTTTCTTT. The V gene is TRBV5-5, the J gene TRBJ1-1; 9 nucleotides agree with TRBD1. CDR1 is SGHKS, CDR2 YYEKEE, per germline (reference sequence). The CDR3 has 15 amino acids. Trimming took 2 bases from V and 6 from J; bases not matched to a gene: 8.

This clone was seen only a few times. The chain couples TRBV2 to TRBJ2-7, with a tentative D call TRBD1 (6 bases). CDR1 and CDR2 from the germline V gene are SNHLY and FYNNEI. There are 14 residues in the CDR3. Trimming removed 4 bases from V and 6 bases from J, with 16 bases in between. In DNA form, the CDR3 reads TGTGCCAGCAGTGGGGGCAGGGGCCGGGGCGAGCAGTACTTC. Translating gives CASSGGRGRGEQYF.

The gene calls are TRBV19 and TRBJ1-5; 7 nucleotides align to TRBD1. The CDR3 runs 16 residues. V lost 2 bases to trimming and J lost 3 bases; unmatched junction nucleotides: 7. Germline V gene sequence: CDR1 LNHDA, CDR2 SQIVND (reference sequence). The CDR3 DNA is TGTGCCAGTAGTATAATTGGGGGACAGATCAATCAGCCCCAGCATTTT. Translating it yields CASSIIGGQINQPQHF. Full variable domain (rest looked up from reference TRBV19 and TRBJ1-5): DGGITQSPKYLFRKEGQNVTLSCEQNLNHDAMYWYRQDPGQGLRLIYYSQIVNDFQKGDIAEGYSVSREKKESFPLTVTSAQKNPTAFYLCASSIIGGQINQPQHFGDGTRLSIL.

The chain joins TRBV7-3 to TRBJ2-5; 9 nucleotides line up with TRBD1. Germline CDR1 is SGHTA and CDR2 is FQGTGA. The CDR3 runs to 15 residues. V was pared by 5 bases and J by 1 base, with 5 bases of the junction left unmatched. CDR3 region: CASSRGQGLQETQYF. The CDR3, as DNA: TGTGCCAGCAGCAGGGGACAGGGACTCCAAGAGACCCAGTACTTC.

This rearrangement joins TRBV6-5 to TRBJ1-2; maybe TRBD1 (5 bases). Germline values: CDR1 MNHEY, CDR2 SVGAGI. The V gene lost 2 bases and the J gene lost 8 bases, with 6 bases spanning the gap. The CDR3 is 11 residues long. The CDR3 DNA follows: TGTGCCAGCAGTTACCAGGGAGGCTACACCTTC. Translation gives CASSYQGGYTF.

This chain joins TRBV4-2 and TRBJ2-1, with D uncertain. Looked up from germline, CDR1 is LGHNA and CDR2 is YNFKEQ. The CDR3 is made up of 13 amino acids. The V gene lost 0 bases and the J gene lost 8 bases, with 8 bases spanning the gap. The CDR3 region is CASSQEALDEQFF. Written as DNA, the CDR3 is TGTGCCAGCAGCCAAGAAGCTCTGGATGAGCAGTTCTTC.

The gene calls are TRBV5-5 and TRBJ2-1, with TRBD1 identical over 8 bases. The CDR3 runs 12 residues. Losses at the gene ends were 7 bases for V and 8 bases for J; bases not matched to a gene: 5. Per the germline V gene, CDR1 is SGHKS and CDR2 is YYEKEE (reference sequence). CDR3 in amino acids: CASHRGVYEQFF. The CDR3 DNA sequence: TGTGCCAGCCACAGGGGGGTTTATGAGCAGTTCTTC.

This chain links TRBV15 with TRBJ2-7, with a possible D match to TRBD2 (5 bases). Germline assignment: CDR1 LNHNV and CDR2 YYDKDF (reference sequence). CDR3 length equals 14 residues. Trimming took off 1 base at V and 1 base at J, with 8 bases between the two ends. The CDR3 is CATSRVGSSYEQYF. As DNA, the CDR3 is TGTGCCACCAGCAGAGTGGGGAGTTCCTACGAGCAGTACTTC.

DNA of the CDR3: TGTGCCAGCAAGTGGGCAGATACTGAAGCTTTCTTT. Amino acids: CASKWADTEAFF. The chain links TRBV6-5 to TRBJ1-1; the D is unclear. V gave up 7 bases and J gave up 5 bases, with 11 bases separating them. The CDR3 consists of 12 residues. Germline V gene lookup returns CDR1 MNHEY and CDR2 SVGAGI.

This chain uses TRBV19 with TRBJ2-1; TRBD2 agrees at 10 bases. From germline, CDR1 is LNHDA and CDR2 SQIVND (reference sequence). Germline trimming cut 8 bases from V and 8 bases from J; bases unmatched to any gene: 9. This CDR3 has 14 residues. The CDR3 coding sequence is TGTGCCAGTGGGTATAGCGGGGGGCCGTATGAGCAGTTCTTC. Translation: CASGYSGGPYEQFF.

The chain is built from TRBV5-4 and TRBJ2-1; perhaps TRBD2 as D (6 bases). V was cut by 0 bases and J by 7 bases, with 11 bases left in between. CDR3 length equals 14 residues. The V gene's germline CDR1 is SGHNT and CDR2 YYREEE (reference sequence). CDR3 region: CASSLVGGRNEQFF. In nucleotides, the CDR3 is TGTGCCAGCAGCTTGGTGGGAGGCCGGAATGAGCAGTTCTTC.

The V gene is TRBV5-1, the J gene TRBJ2-1, with 7 bases identical to TRBD1. CDR1 is SGHRS and CDR2 is YFSETQ in the germline V gene. This CDR3 region has 15 residues. After removal of 1 base from V and 3 bases from J, the junction contained 4 bases not matched to a gene. The CDR3 DNA reads TGCGCCAGCAGCTTGCAGGACAGGCTCTACAATGAGCAGTTCTTC. The encoded protein is CASSLQDRLYNEQFF.

This clone was counted ten times or more. The rearrangement uses TRBV27 and TRBJ2-7, with a weak D call TRBD2 (6 bases). Germline-derived CDR1 and CDR2 are MNHEY and SMNVEV (reference sequence). The CDR3 covers 13 residues. Trimming took 6 bases from V and 2 from J, leaving 11 bases between them. The CDR3, as DNA: TGTGCCAGCAGGCTGCGGGGCCCCTACGAGCAGTACTTC. Translating it yields CASRLRGPYEQYF.

The V call is TRBV4-1, the J call TRBJ1-3, with 9 bases matching TRBD1. V was clipped by 8 bases and J by 2 bases; unmatched bases: 4. CDR1 and CDR2 from the germline V gene are MGHRA and YSYEKL. The CDR3 loop spans 14 amino acids. The CDR3 region has the DNA TGCGCCAGCTCCGGGACAGGGACTGGAAACACCATATATTTT. Amino acids: CASSGTGTGNTIYF.

This clone turned up a few times. The chain couples TRBV29-1 to TRBJ1-5; 9 bases map to TRBD1. V shed 4 bases and J 3 bases; nucleotides not matched to a gene: 7. This CDR3 region has 15 residues. In germline, CDR1 is SQVTM, CDR2 ANQGSEA. The CDR3 region has the DNA TGCAGCGTTGCCGAGGGACAGGGCATCAATCAGCCCCAGCATTTT. This codes for CSVAEGQGINQPQHF.

The genes are TRBV5-1 and TRBJ1-1, with D possibly being TRBD1 (5 bases). The CDR3 spans 17 residues. Deletions cut 0 bases from V and 1 base from J, with 16 bases between. Germline values: CDR1 SGHRS, CDR2 YFSETQ. The CDR3 protein is CASSLEGVSIGNTEAFF. The CDR3, as DNA: TGCGCCAGCAGCTTGGAAGGGGTTTCAATCGGGAACACTGAAGCTTTCTTT.

The rearrangement uses TRBV11-3 and TRBJ1-5, with D maybe TRBD1 (5 bases). V lost 0 bases to trimming and J lost 4 bases, with 22 bases between them. Germline-derived CDR1 and CDR2 are SGHNT and YENEEA. The CDR3 contains 19 residues. Here the CDR3 reads CASSLDRWTTYKINQPQHF. CDR3 sequence (DNA): TGTGCCAGCAGCTTAGATCGTTGGACAACCTACAAGATTAATCAGCCCCAGCATTTT.

On this clone: The same CDR3 can be traced to other DNA sequences in this sample. CDR3 sequence (DNA): TGTGCCAGCAGCGGCCCGGGACTGAATAATTCACCCCTCCACTTT. This encodes CASSGPGLNNSPLHF. The gene calls are TRBV9 and TRBJ1-6; a weak D match, TRBD1 (5 bases). CDR3 length: 15 residues. Germline loops: CDR1 SGDLS, CDR2 YYNGEE. Trimming cost V 3 bases and J 5 bases, with 12 bases left between them. Looking up the rest from reference TRBV9 and TRBJ1-6 gives the full variable domain: DSGVTQTPKHLITATGQRVTLRCSPRSGDLSVYWYQQSLDQGLQFLIQYYNGEERAKGNILERFSAQQFPDLHSELNLSSLELGDSALYFCASSGPGLNNSPLHFGNGTRLTVT.

The rearrangement links TRBV4-1 to TRBJ2-7; weak D call: TRBD2 (6 bases). Germline assignment: CDR1 MGHRA and CDR2 YSYEKL. There are 14 residues in the CDR3. Trimming cost V 1 base and J 2 bases, with 9 bases left between them. Written as DNA, the CDR3 is TGCGCCAGCAGCCAAGGTGGAGGGCCCTACGAGCAGTACTTC. Amino acid sequence: CASSQGGGPYEQYF.

The rearrangement links TRBV5-1 to TRBJ1-2; D gene unclear. Trimming cost V 0 bases and J 0 bases, with 6 bases left between them. CDR3 length: 14 amino acids. The germline V gene encodes CDR1 SGHRS and CDR2 YFSETQ. The CDR3 sequence is CASSLDSSNYGYTF. DNA of the CDR3: TGCGCCAGCAGCTTGGACAGTTCTAACTATGGCTACACCTTC.

Here the CDR3 reads CASGLGHWTAEAFF. For the CDR3, the DNA is TGTGCTAGTGGTTTGGGTCATTGGACAGCTGAAGCTTTCTTT. The chain carries TRBV12-5 and TRBJ1-1; D is perhaps TRBD1 (6 bases). This CDR3 region has 14 residues. CDR1 and CDR2 from the germline V gene are LGHNT and FRNRAP. Between the trimmed V and J ends, which lost 1 base and 6 bases, there was a span of 12 bases.

The gene calls are TRBV6-4 and TRBJ1-6; TRBD1 aligns across 9 bases. The V gene's germline CDR1 is MRHNA and CDR2 SNTAGT. Trimming removed 6 bases from V and 5 bases from J; junction bases left unmatched: 5. The CDR3 totals 15 residues. The CDR3 region has the DNA TGTGCCAGCAGCCTACAGGGGGCCGATAATTCACCCCTCCACTTT. It codes for CASSLQGADNSPLHF.

The CDR3 sequence: CASSLGTPDPEAFF. The CDR3 DNA is TGTGCCAGCAGCTTAGGGACTCCGGACCCTGAAGCTTTCTTT. The chain employs TRBV7-9 and TRBJ1-1, with D hard to call. Germline CDR1 reads SEHNR; CDR2 reads FQNEAQ (reference sequence). The CDR3 runs 14 residues. Between the trimmed V and J ends, which lost 1 base and 6 bases, there was a span of 12 bases.

CDR3 sequence (DNA): TGTGCCAGTAGTATAGCCCCTGGGACAGCCGAAGCTTTCTTT. This encodes CASSIAPGTAEAFF. The V gene is TRBV19, the J gene TRBJ1-1, with TRBD1 identical over 7 bases. Germline lookup yields CDR1 LNHDA and CDR2 SQIVND (reference sequence). The CDR3 totals 14 residues. Losses at the gene ends were 1 base for V and 8 bases for J; bases not matched to a gene: 7.

V gene TRBV7-9 combines with J gene TRBJ2-1; possibly TRBD2 for D (6 bases). Germline CDR1 SEHNR, CDR2 FQNEAQ (reference sequence). V lost 7 bases, J lost 5 bases, and 18 bases lay in between. The CDR3 is made up of 15 amino acids. CDR3 bases: TGTGCCAGCATCCCAACCGGAGGGCCTCACAATGAGCAGTTCTTC. Translated, it gives CASIPTGGPHNEQFF.

The J gene is TRBJ1-5, the V gene TRBV10-3, with D unclear. CDR1 is ENHRY and CDR2 is SYGVKD in the germline V gene. Trimming removed 0 bases from V and 2 bases from J, with 11 bases in between. The CDR3 covers 16 residues. CDR3 sequence reads: CAISESLTVGNQPQHF. In DNA, the CDR3 is TGTGCCATCAGTGAGTCTCTAACTGTGGGCAATCAGCCCCAGCATTTT.

The chain links TRBV3-1 (or the pseudogene TRBV3-2) to TRBJ1-5; 7 bases are shared with TRBD1. The CDR3 sequence is 16 residues long. In germline, CDR1 is LGHDT, CDR2 YNNKEL (reference sequence). Trimming took 1 base from V and 5 from J; bases not matched to a gene: 8. This CDR3 reads CASSQGAGGQDQPQHF. The CDR3 DNA is TGTGCCAGCAGCCAAGGGGCAGGGGGTCAGGATCAGCCCCAGCATTTT.

This clone was seen only once. The chain couples TRBV9 to TRBJ2-3; the D gene is possibly TRBD1 (6 bases). The CDR3 runs to 15 residues. Trimming stripped 0 bases from V and 0 bases from J, with 8 bases between. From germline, CDR1 is SGDLS and CDR2 YYNGEE. This CDR3 is CASSVEGTSTDTQYF. The CDR3 coding sequence is TGTGCCAGCAGCGTAGAGGGGACAAGCACAGATACGCAGTATTTT.